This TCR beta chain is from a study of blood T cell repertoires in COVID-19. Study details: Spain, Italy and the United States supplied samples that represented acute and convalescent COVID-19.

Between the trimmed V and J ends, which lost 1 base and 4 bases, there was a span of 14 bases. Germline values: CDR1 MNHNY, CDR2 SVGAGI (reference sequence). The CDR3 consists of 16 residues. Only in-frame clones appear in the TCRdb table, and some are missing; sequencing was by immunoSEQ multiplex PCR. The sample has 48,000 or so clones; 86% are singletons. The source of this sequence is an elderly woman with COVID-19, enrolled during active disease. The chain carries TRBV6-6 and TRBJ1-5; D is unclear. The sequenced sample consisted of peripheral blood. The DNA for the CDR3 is TGTGCCAGCAGTTACTTGAGGTCCTCAGATAATCAGCCCCAGCATTTT. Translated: CASSYLRSSDNQPQHF.